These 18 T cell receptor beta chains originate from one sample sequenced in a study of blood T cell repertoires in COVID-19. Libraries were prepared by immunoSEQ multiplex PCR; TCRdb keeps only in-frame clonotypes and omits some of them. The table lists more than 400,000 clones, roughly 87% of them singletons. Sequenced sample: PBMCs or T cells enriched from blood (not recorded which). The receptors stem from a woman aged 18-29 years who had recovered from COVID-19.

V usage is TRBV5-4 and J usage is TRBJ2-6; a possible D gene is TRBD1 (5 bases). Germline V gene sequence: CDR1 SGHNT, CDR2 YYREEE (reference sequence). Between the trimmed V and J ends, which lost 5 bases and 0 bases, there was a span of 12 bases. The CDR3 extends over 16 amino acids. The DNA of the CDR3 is TGTGCCAGCAGTAGGTCAGGGCTCTCTGGGGCCAACGTCCTGACTTTC. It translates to CASSRSGLSGANVLTF.

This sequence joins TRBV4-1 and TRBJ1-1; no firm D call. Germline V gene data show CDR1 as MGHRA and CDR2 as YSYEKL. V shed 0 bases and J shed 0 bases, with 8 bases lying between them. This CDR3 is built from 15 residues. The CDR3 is CASSQDLSLNTEAFF. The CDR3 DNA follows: TGCGCCAGCAGCCAAGATCTATCCCTGAACACTGAAGCTTTCTTT.

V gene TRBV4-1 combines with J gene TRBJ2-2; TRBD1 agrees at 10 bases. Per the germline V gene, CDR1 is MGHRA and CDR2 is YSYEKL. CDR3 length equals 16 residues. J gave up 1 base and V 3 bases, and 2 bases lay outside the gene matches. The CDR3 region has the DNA TGCGCCAGCAGCCAGGGGACAGGGGAGAACACCGGGGAGCTGTTTTTT. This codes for CASSQGTGENTGELFF.

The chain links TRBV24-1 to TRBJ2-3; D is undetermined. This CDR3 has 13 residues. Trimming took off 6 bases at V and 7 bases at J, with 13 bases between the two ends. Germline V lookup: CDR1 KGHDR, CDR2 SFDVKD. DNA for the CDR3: TGTGCCACCAGTCCCTCGACTGGCAATACGCAGTATTTT. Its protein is CATSPSTGNTQYF.

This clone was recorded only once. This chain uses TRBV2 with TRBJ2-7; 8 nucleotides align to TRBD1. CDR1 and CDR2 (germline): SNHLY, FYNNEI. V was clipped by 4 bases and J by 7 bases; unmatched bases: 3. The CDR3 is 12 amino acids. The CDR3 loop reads CASSAGGREQYF. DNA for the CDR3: TGTGCCAGCAGTGCAGGGGGCCGGGAGCAGTACTTC.

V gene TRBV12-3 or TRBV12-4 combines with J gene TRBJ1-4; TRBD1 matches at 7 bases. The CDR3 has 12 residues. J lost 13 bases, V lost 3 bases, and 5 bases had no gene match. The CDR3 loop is CASSFGTVGLFF. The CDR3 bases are TGTGCCAGCAGTTTCGGGACAGTTGGACTGTTTTTT.

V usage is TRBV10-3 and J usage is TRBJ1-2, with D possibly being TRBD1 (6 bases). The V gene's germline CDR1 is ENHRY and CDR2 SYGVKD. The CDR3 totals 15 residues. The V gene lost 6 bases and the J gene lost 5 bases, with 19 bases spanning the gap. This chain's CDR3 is CAIRQGPNPKYGYTF. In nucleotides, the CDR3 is TGTGCCATCAGACAGGGACCCAACCCGAAATATGGCTACACCTTC.

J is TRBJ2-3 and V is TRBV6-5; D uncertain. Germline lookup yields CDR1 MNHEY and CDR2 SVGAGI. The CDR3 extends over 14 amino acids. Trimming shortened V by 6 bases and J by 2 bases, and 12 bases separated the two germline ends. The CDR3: CASRHYDVTDTQYF. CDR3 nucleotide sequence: TGTGCCAGCAGGCACTACGATGTCACAGATACGCAGTATTTT.

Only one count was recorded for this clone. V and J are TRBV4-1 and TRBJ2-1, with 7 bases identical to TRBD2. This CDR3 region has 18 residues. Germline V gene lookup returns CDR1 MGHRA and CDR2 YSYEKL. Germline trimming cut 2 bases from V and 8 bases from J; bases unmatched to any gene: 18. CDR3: CASSQWAKLPTSRYEQFF. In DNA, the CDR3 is TGCGCCAGCAGCCAATGGGCAAAACTTCCGACTAGCCGCTATGAGCAGTTCTTC.

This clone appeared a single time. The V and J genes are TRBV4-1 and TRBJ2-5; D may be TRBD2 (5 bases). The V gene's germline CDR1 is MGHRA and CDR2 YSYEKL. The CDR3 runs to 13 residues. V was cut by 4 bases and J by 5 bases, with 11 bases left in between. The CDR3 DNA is TGCGCCAGCAGCCTTTCGAGAGGGGAGACCCAGTACTTC. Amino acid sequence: CASSLSRGETQYF.

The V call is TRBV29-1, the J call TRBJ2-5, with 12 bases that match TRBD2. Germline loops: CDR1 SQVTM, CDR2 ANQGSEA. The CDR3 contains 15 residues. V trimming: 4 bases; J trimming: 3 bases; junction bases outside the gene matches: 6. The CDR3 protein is CSVAGLAGREETQYF. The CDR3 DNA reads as TGCAGCGTTGCTGGACTAGCGGGGAGAGAAGAGACCCAGTACTTC. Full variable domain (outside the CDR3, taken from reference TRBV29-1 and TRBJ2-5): SAVISQKPSRDICQRGTSLTIQCQVDSQVTMMFWYRQQPGQSLTLIATANQGSEATYESGFVIDKFPISRPNLTFSTLTVSNMSPEDSSIYLCSVAGLAGREETQYFGPGTRLLVL.

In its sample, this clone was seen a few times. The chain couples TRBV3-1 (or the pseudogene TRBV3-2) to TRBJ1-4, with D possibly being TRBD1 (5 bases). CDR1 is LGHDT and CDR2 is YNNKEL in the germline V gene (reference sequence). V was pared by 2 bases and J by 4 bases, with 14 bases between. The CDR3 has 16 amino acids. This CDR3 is CASSQFSGALNEKLFF. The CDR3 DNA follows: TGTGCCAGCAGCCAATTTAGTGGGGCCCTTAATGAAAAACTGTTTTTT.

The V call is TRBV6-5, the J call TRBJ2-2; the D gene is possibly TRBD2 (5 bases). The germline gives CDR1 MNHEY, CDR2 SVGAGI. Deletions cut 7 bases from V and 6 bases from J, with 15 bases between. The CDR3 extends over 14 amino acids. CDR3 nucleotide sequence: TGTGCCAGCATTCCCCTCGGGATAGCCGGGGAGCTGTTTTTT. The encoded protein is CASIPLGIAGELFF.

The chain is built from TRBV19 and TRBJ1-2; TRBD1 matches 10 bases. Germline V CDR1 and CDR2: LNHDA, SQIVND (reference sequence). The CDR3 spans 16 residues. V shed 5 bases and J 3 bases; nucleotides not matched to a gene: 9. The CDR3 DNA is TGTGCCAGTAGTCCATTAGGGGGGACAGGGGACTATGGCTACACCTTC. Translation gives CASSPLGGTGDYGYTF.

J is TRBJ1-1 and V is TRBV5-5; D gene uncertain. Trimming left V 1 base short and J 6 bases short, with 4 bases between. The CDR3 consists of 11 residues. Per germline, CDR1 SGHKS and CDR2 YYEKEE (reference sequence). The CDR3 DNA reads TGTGCCAGCAGCTTGCAGGCTGAAGCTTTCTTT. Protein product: CASSLQAEAFF.

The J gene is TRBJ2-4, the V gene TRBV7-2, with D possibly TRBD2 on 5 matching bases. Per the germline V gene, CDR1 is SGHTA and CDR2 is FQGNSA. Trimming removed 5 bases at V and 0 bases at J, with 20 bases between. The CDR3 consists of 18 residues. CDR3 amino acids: CASSPRVLEALAKNIQYF. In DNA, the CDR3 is TGTGCCAGCAGCCCGAGGGTCTTGGAGGCCCTAGCCAAAAACATTCAGTACTTC.

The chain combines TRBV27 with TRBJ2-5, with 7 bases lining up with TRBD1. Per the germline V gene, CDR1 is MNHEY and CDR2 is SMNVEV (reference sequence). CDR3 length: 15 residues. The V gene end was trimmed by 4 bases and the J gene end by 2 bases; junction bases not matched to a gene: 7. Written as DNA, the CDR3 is TGTGCCAGCAGTTCCTACAGGGGTCCTCAAGAGACCCAGTACTTC. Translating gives CASSSYRGPQETQYF.

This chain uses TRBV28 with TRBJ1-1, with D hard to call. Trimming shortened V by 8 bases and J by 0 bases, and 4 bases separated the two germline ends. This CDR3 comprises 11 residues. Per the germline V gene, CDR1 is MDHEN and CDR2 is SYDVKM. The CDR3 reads CASFMNTEAFF. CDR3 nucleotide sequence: TGTGCCAGCTTTATGAACACTGAAGCTTTCTTT.